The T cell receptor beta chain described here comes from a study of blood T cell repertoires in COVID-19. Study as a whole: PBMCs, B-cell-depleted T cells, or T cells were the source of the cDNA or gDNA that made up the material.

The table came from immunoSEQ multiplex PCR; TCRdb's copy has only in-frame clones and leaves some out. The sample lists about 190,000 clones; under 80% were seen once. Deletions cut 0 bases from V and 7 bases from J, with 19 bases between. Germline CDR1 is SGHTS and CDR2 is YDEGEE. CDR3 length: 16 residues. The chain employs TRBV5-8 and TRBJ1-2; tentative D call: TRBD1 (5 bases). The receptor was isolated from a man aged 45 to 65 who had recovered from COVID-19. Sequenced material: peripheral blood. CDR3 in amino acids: CASSLARLQDVRGYTF. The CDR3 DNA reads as TGTGCCAGCAGCTTGGCCAGATTACAGGACGTGCGTGGCTACACCTTC.